A selection of T cell receptor beta chains follows, all from one sample in a study of human T cells and chemical hapten exposure. In TCRdb, the RACE reads were re-called with MiXCR into one record per CDR3 protein. Of 350,000 to 400,000 distinct CDR3 sequences in the sample, around 6% were seen once. The sample was whole blood, taken in connection with sensitization to the hapten diphenylcyclopropenone (DPC). These receptor sequences come from a young woman with alopecia areata. Some clones in this sample may be carry-over from other donors' samples. Each CDR3 is given with its conserved first and last residue. The D gene is left open where the match is weak. The listing skips clone size in some rows; elsewhere it reads once, few, many or a size class.

v_call	j_call	d_call	clone_size	cdr3_nt	cdr3_aa
TRBV12-3/TRBV12-4	TRBJ1-6	-	-	TGTGCCAGCAGTTTTAACCCTAATTCACCCCTCCACTTT	CASSFNPNSPLHF
TRBV25-1	TRBJ2-3	-	-	TGTGCCAGCAGTGAACGGGCGGCTTACACAGATACGCAGTATTTT	CASSERAAYTDTQYF
TRBV20-1	TRBJ2-4	-	few	TGCAGTGCTTTTACTAGGAACATTCAGTACTTC	CSAFTRNIQYF
TRBV4-3	TRBJ2-3	TRBD2	-	TGCGCCAGCAGCCAGCGCACTAGCGGGAACACAGATACGCAGTATTTT	CASSQRTSGNTDTQYF
TRBV29-1	TRBJ2-3	TRBD2	few	TGCAGCGTTGACCTGGGACTAGGTCTCGCAGATACGCAGTATTTT	CSVDLGLGLADTQYF
TRBV18	TRBJ2-7	-	-	TGTGCCAGCTCACCAGATACCGGAGGAACAGGGTCCTTC	CASSPDTGGTGSF
TRBV6-6	TRBJ2-3	-	many	TGTGCCAGCAGTTCAGTATCAGATACGCAGTATTTT	CASSSVSDTQYF
TRBV7-2	TRBJ1-5	-	many	TGTGCCAGCAGCTTCGGACAGAATCAGCCCCAGCATTTT	CASSFGQNQPQHF
TRBV28	TRBJ2-2	-	few	TGTGCCACACCCAAATTCACAGGAAACACCGGGGAGCTGTTTTTT	CATPKFTGNTGELFF
TRBV6-5	TRBJ1-6	-	few	TGTGCCAGCAGTTACTTCGTCCCAGGAAATTCACCCCTCCACTTT	CASSYFVPGNSPLHF
TRBV6-6	TRBJ1-1	-	few	TGTGCCAGCAGGGACCCTCCGAACACTGAAGCTTTCTTT	CASRDPPNTEAFF
TRBV4-3	TRBJ1-1	TRBD1	many	TGCGCCAGCAGCCAAGATCCCGGGACAGGGTTGGCTGAAGCTTTCTTT	CASSQDPGTGLAEAFF
TRBV2	TRBJ1-1	-	few	TGTGCCAGCAGCCAATCTCCTCCAGGGCTGGGCACTGAAGCTTTCTTT	CASSQSPPGLGTEAFF
TRBV7-9	TRBJ2-7	TRBD2	-	TGTGCCAGCAGCCTCATAGGCGGGGGGCACGAGCAGTACTTC	CASSLIGGGHEQYF
TRBV6-5	TRBJ1-1	-	many	TGTGCCAGCGGTGACACGCTCAACACTGAAGCTTTCTTT	CASGDTLNTEAFF
TRBV4-1	TRBJ1-1	TRBD1	many	TGCGCCAGCAGCCAAGATCCGAGGACAGGGGGCACTGAAGCTTTCTTT	CASSQDPRTGGTEAFF
TRBV7-9	TRBJ1-2	-	many	TGTGCCAGCAGCCCCCCCGATGGTAGAGGCTACACCTTC	CASSPPDGRGYTF
TRBV10-3	TRBJ2-3	-	few	TGTGCCATCAGTGCCGACAGGGAGGGGACAGATACGCAGTATTTT	CAISADREGTDTQYF
TRBV5-1	TRBJ1-6	-	many	TGCGCCAGCAGCTTGGATACGGCCTATAATTCACCCCTCCACTTT	CASSLDTAYNSPLHF
TRBV7-9	TRBJ2-5	-	-	TGTGCCAGCAGCTTCCATGCGGAGACCCAGTACTTC	CASSFHAETQYF
TRBV6-6	TRBJ1-4	TRBD1	-	TGTGCCAGCAGTTACAGACAGGGGAGGGAAAAACTGTTTTTT	CASSYRQGREKLFF
TRBV5-1	TRBJ1-1	-	many	TGCGCCAGCAGCGCGGAGGGGGGCACTGAAGCTTTCTTT	CASSAEGGTEAFF
TRBV28	TRBJ2-7	-	-	TGTGCCAGCACACAGACTAGTTTAATCTACGAGCAGTACTTC	CASTQTSLIYEQYF
TRBV7-2	TRBJ2-3	-	many	TGTGCCAGCAGCTTAGCGGCCCGCACAGATACGCAGTATTTT	CASSLAARTDTQYF
TRBV10-3	TRBJ2-3	TRBD2	-	TGTGCCATCAGTGAGGGACTAGCGGGGGGCCTAGACACAGATACGCAGTATTTT	CAISEGLAGGLDTDTQYF
TRBV5-1	TRBJ1-2	TRBD1	many	TGCGCCAGCAGCCCGGACAGGGGAAGCTATGGCTACACCTTC	CASSPDRGSYGYTF